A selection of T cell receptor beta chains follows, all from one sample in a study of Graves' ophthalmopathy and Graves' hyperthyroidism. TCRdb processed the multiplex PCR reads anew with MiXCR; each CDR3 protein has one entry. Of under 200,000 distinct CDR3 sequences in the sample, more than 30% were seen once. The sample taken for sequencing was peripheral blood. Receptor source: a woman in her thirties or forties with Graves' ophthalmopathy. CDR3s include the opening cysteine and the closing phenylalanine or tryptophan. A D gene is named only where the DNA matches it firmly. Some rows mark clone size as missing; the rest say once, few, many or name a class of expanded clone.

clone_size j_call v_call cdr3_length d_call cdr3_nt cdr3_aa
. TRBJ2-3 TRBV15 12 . TGTGCCACCAGCAGATTCGCAGATACGCAGTATTTT CATSRFADTQYF
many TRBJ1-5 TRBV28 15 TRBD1 TGTGCCAGCAGTTTAATCGGGACAGGGTATCAGCCCCAGCATTTT CASSLIGTGYQPQHF
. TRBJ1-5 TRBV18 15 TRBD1 TGTGCCAGCTCGCAGGGACAGGGGGCTCAACAGCCCCAGCATTTT CASSQGQGAQQPQHF
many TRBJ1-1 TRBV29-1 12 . TGCAGCGCCCCATTCGGGAACACTGAAGCTTTCTTT CSAPFGNTEAFF
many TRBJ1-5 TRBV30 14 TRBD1 TGTGCCTGGAGTCGACAGGGCGGCAATCAGCCCCAGCATTTT CAWSRQGGNQPQHF
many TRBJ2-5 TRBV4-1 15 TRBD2 TGCGCCAGCAGCCTGGGACTAGCGGGACGAGAGACCCAGTACTTC CASSLGLAGRETQYF
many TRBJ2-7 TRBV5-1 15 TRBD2 TGCGCCAGCACAACCGGGGGGACCAGCTCCTACGAGCAGTACTTC CASTTGGTSSYEQYF
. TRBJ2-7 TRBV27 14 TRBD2 TGTGCCAGCAGTTTAAAAGCGGGAGATAGTGAGCAGTACTTC CASSLKAGDSEQYF
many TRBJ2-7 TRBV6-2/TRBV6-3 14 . TGTGCCAGCACCGATCTCCAGGATCTCTACGAGCAGTACTTC CASTDLQDLYEQYF
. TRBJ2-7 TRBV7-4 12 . TGTGCCAGCAGCGCCCGGGGTCACGAGCAGTACTTC CASSARGHEQYF